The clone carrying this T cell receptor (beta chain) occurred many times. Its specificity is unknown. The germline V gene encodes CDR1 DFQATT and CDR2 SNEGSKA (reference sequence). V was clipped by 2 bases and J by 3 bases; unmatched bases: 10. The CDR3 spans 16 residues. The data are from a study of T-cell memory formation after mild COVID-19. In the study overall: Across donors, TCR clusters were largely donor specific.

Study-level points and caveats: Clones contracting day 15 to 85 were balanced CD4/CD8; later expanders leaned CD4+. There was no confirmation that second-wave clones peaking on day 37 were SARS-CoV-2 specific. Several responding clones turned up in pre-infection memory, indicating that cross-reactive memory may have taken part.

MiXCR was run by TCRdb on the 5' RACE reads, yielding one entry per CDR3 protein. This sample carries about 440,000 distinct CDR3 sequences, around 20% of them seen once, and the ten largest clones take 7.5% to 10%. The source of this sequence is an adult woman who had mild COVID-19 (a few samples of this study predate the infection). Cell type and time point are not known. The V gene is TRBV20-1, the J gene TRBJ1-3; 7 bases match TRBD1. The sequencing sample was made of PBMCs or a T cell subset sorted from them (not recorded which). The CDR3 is CSARHTTGTVGNTIYF. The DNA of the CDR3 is TGCAGTGCTAGACACACTACCGGGACAGTTGGAAACACCATATATTTT.